This T cell receptor (beta chain) emerged from a study of graft-versus-host responses after intestinal transplantation (dated by TCRdb to 2020 to 2022). In terms of the full investigation: Multivisceral, liver-intestinal, or isolated intestinal transplants were received by the recipients. Anti-thymocyte globulin induction was given to all recipients, followed by maintenance tacrolimus and steroids for two to three years. After intestinal transplantation, graft-versus-host and host-versus-graft alloreactive T cell clones in the graft, circulation and bone marrow were tracked using bulk TCR-beta CDR3 sequencing. To identify alloreactive clones, pre-transplant mixed lymphocyte reaction products were sequenced and then compared with unstimulated pre-transplant donor and recipient T cells. A cohort of roughly 25 intestinal transplant recipients, including one retransplant, was enrolled, and a few patients lacking pretransplant specimens were excluded. Donor T cell macrochimerism was defined as a peak of at least 4% donor T cells among recipient peripheral blood mononuclear cells. Instead of going to the commercial service, samples from a few later patients were sequenced in-house on an Illumina MiSeq and processed with MiXCR.

Libraries were prepared through the immunoSEQ multiplex PCR assay. In most patients, genomic DNA was isolated using the Qiagen DNeasy Blood and Tissue Kit and sent frozen to Adaptive Biotechnologies for TCR sequencing. For most patients, genomic DNA was subjected to high-throughput TCR-beta CDR3 sequencing by Adaptive Biotechnologies. From the authors' description of their analysis: TCR sequencing data for 15 to 20 patients were retrieved from Adaptive's ImmunoSEQ software; a few other patients were processed with MiXCR and VDJtools. To correct CD4 versus CD8 sorting errors, sequences present in both subsets at a frequency ratio below 5:1 were removed. CDR3 nucleotide sequences shared by donor and recipient were removed because the origin of these sequences could not be assigned. Alloreactive clones required at least 2-fold expansion over unstimulated cells and minimum CFSE-low frequency of 0.002% (template counts) or 0.001% (read counts). Clones detected in sequenced pre-transplant spleen, lymph node, or MLR CFSE-low populations of the donor or recipient were defined as mappable. The cumulative frequency of alloreactive clones was calculated as a percentage of all sequences, weighted by copy number. The clones in this table, taken by TCRdb from immuneACCESS, are in-frame only. Not every clone is retained; where verified, under half of the shortfall comes from an unresolved V gene, and the cause of the rest is unknown. V and J calls and clone size are given by that table; D and trimming were obtained from the DNA. In this sample the table shows some 36,000 clones, approximately 95% of which occur a single time. The ten biggest clones cover 0.22% of the sample.

A word on this clone: It lacks a known antigen. One base away there is no much larger clone; base qualities are not given.

Per the publication, the time point label means: cells obtained before transplantation from donor or recipient. CD3+CD4+ and CD3+CD8+ populations were FACS-sorted from unstimulated pre-transplant donor and recipient cells taken from spleen or lymph nodes. Findings and caveats that apply to the study as a whole: The relatively low number and heterogeneity of intestinal transplant patients limited the conclusions. Patients with donor T cell macrochimerism had high GvH to HvG T cell clonal ratios in their allografts. GvH clones were detected in recipient bone marrow, and some of these GvH clones were observed earlier in ileal mucosa or blood, consistent with an intestinal mucosal origin. Early after transplant, declines in HvG clones were associated with peak levels of circulating GvH clones.

CDR1 MNHEY and CDR2 SVGAGI were looked up in the germline V gene. From V the trimming removes 6 bases and from J it removes 10 bases, while the gene matches leave 5 bases of the junction unaccounted for. Taken from cysteine to phenylalanine, the CDR3 has 14 residues. Just the 42-base CDR3 DNA is kept, in frame starting at base 1. The sample here was unstimulated CD4+ T cells sorted from spleen or lymph node cells, taken before transplant. This TCR was recovered from a human donor who was the organ donor for an intestinal transplant. The chain employs TRBV6-5 and TRBJ2-1; 14 central nucleotides agree with TRBD2. For the CDR3, the sequence is CASRRLAGGLEQFF. At the DNA level, the sequence is TGTGCCAGCAGGAGACTAGCGGGGGGGCTCGAGCAGTTCTTC.